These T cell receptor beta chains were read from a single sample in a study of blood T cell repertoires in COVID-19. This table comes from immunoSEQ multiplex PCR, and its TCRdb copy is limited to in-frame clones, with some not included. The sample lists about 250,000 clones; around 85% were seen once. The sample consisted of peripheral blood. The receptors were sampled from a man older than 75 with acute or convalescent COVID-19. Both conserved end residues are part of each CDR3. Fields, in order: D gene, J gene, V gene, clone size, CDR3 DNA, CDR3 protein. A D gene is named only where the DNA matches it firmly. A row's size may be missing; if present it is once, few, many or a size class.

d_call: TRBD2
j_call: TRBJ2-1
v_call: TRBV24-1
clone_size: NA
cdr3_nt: TGTGCCACCAGTGATCGGGGGGGGTTGTCTGGCGGGTCACAAACCTACAATGAGCAGTTCTTC
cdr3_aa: CATSDRGGLSGGSQTYNEQFF

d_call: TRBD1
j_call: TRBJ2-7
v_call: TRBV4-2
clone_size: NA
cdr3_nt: TGTGCCAGCAGCCAAGATGGGACAGGAGTCTACGAGCAGTACTTC
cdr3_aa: CASSQDGTGVYEQYF

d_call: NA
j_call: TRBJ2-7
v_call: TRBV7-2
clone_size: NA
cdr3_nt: TGTGCCAGCACCCTGGCAGGGGTCTACGAGCAGTACTTC
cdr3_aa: CASTLAGVYEQYF

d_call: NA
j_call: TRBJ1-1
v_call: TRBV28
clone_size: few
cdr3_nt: TGTGCCAGCAGTTTAGGGCTACAGGAGACTGAAGCTTTCTTT
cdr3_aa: CASSLGLQETEAFF

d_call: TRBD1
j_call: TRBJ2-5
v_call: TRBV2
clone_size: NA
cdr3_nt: TGTGCCAGCAGTGAAGCCCGGACAGGGGGCCAAGAGACCCAGTACTTC
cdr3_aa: CASSEARTGGQETQYF

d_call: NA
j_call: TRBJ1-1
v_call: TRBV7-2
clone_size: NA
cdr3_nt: TGTGCCAGCAGCTTACACCGGTCTCAGGATGTAAGCAGGGCTTTCTTT
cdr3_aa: CASSLHRSQDVSRAFF

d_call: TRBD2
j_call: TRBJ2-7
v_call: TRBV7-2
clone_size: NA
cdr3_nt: TGTGCCAGCAGCTCCCAAGCGGGAACCCTGGGCGAGCAGTACTTC
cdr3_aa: CASSSQAGTLGEQYF

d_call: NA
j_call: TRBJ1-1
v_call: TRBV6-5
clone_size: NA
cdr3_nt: TGTGCCAGCACTCTAGGTCTGTTGGGGGCGGAAGCTTTCTTT
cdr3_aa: CASTLGLLGAEAFF

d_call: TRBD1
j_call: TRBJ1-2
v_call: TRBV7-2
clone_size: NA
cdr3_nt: TGTGCCAGCAGCTTACAACCGGGACAGGGACAGGGAAACTATGGCTACACCTTC
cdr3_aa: CASSLQPGQGQGNYGYTF

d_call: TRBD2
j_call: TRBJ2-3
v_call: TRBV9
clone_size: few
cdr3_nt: TGTGCCAGCAGCGCTACTAGCGGGGGGGGATCAGATACGCAGTATTTT
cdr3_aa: CASSATSGGGSDTQYF

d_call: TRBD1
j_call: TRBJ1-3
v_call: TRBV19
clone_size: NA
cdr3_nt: TGTGCCAGTAGTAAAGGACAGGGTTCTGGAAACACCATATATTTT
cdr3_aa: CASSKGQGSGNTIYF

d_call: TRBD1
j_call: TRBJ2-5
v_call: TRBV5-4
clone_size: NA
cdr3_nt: TGCGCTAGGGACAGGGGCTTCGAGACCCAGTACTTC
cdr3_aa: CARDRGFETQYF

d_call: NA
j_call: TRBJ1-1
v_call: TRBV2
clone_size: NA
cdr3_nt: TGTGCCTTCCAGAAGCCACAGGGTAAAGAAGCTTTCTTT
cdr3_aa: CAFQKPQGKEAFF

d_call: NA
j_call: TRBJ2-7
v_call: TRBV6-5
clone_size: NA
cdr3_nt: TGTGCCAGCAGTTACTCGGCCCTTCGGGCCTACGAGCAGTACTTC
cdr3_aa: CASSYSALRAYEQYF

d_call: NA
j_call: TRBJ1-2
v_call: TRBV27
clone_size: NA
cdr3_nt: TGTGCCAGCAGTCAAACACTTGGCCTAAGCGACTATGGCTACACCTTC
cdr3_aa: CASSQTLGLSDYGYTF

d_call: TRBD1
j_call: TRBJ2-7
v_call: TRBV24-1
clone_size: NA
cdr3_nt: TGTGCCACCAGTGAAACGGGACAGGGGGCTTACGAGCAGTACTTC
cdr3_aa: CATSETGQGAYEQYF

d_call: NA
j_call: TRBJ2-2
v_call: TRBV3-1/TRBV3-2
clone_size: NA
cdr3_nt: TGTGCCAGCAGGGTCGGGAACACCGGGGAGCTGTTTTTT
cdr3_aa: CASRVGNTGELFF

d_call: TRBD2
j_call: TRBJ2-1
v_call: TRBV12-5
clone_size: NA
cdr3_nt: TGTGCTAGTGGTTTGGACCGTCTAGCGGGAAGGCTCAATGAGCAGTTCTTC
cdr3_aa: CASGLDRLAGRLNEQFF

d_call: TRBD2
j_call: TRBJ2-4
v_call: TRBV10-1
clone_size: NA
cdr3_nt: TGCGCCAGCAGTGAGCCGATTAGCGGGGGCGGGGACATTCAGTACTTC
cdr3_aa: CASSEPISGGGDIQYF

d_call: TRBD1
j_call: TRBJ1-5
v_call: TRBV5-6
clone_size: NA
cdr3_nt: TGTGCCAGCAGCATCGGGACAGGCGGCAGTCATCAGCCCCAGCATTTT
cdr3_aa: CASSIGTGGSHQPQHF

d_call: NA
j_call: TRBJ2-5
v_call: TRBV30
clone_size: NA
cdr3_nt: TGTGCCTGGAGTAGTGTCCTACAAGAGACCCAGTACTTC
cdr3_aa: CAWSSVLQETQYF

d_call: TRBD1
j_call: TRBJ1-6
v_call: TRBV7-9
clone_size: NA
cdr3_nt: TGTGCCAGCAGCTTAGGCGGGACAGGGGCTAGGTCACCCCTCCACTTT
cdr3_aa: CASSLGGTGARSPLHF

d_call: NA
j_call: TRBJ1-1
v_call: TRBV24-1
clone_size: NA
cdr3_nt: TGTGCCACCAGTGATTTGAGGAGCACTGAAGCTTTCTTT
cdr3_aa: CATSDLRSTEAFF

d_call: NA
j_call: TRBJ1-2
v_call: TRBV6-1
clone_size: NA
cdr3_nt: TGTGCCAGCAGTGAAGGGCGTAGGGGTCACCGGGACTATGGCTACACCTTC
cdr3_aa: CASSEGRRGHRDYGYTF